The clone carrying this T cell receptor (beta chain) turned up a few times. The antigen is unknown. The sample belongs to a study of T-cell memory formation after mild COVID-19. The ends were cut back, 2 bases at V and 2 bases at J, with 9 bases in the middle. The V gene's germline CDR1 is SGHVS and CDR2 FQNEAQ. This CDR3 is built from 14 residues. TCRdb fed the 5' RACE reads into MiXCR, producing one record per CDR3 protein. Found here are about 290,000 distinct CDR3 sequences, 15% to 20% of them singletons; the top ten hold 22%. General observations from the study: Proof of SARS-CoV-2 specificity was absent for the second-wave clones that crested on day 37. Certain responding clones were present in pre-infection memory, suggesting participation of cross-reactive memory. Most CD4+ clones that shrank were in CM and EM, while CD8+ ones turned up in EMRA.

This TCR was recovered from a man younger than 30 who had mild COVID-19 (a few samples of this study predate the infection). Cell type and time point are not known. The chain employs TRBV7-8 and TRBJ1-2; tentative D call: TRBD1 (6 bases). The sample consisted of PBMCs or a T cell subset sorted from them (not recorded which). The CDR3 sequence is CASSLRGENYGYTF. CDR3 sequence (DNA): TGTGCCAGCAGCTTAAGGGGGGAGAACTATGGCTACACCTTC.